The rows below give T cell receptor beta chains drawn from one sample of a study of patients and donors after allogeneic stem cell transplantation. TCRdb reprocessed the RT-PCR reads via MiXCR and lists one record per CDR3 protein. This repertoire shows about 960,000 distinct CDR3 sequences, 15% to 20% found once; its top ten account for around 6%. Sample: blood, either unsorted or a sorted T cell fraction (not recorded which). Every receptor here comes from a human donor who was either an allogeneic HSCT recipient or a stem cell or donor lymphocyte infusion donor (not recorded which). It is not recorded whose cells these are; they may come from a transplant donor. CDR3s include the opening cysteine and the closing phenylalanine or tryptophan. The D gene is left open where the match is weak. Where a row states a size, it is once, few, many or the class of an expanded clone; other rows omit it.

TRBJ2-1,few,TRBV29-1,NA,CSTAGGSYNEQFF,TGCAGCACCGCCGGTGGCTCCTACAATGAGCAGTTCTTC
TRBJ2-4,once,TRBV7-2,NA,CASSLGGPGRAKNIQYF,TGTGCCAGCAGCTTAGGAGGGCCAGGGAGAGCCAAAAACATTCAGTACTTC
TRBJ2-7,few,TRBV2,TRBD1,CASSLYGTGPYEQHF,TGTGCCAGCAGTTTGTACGGGACAGGACCCTACGAGCAGCACTTC
TRBJ2-6,few,TRBV7-2,NA,CASRLGSGANVLTF,TGTGCCTCACGGTTAGGCTCTGGGGCCAACGTCCTGACTTTC
TRBJ2-3,few,TRBV28,TRBD2,CASSLWTSGTDTQYF,TGTGCCAGCAGTTTATGGACTAGCGGCACAGATACGCAGTATTTT
TRBJ2-7,NA,TRBV4-2,NA,CASSQDEAGRYEQYF,TGTGCCAGCAGCCAAGATGAAGCGGGTCGGTACGAGCAGTACTTC
TRBJ1-1,NA,TRBV7-7,NA,CASSLESGAEAFF,TGTGCTAGCAGCTTAGAATCTGGAGCTGAAGCTTTCTTT
TRBJ2-2,NA,TRBV15,NA,CATSPRGGKNTGELFF,TGTGCCACCAGCCCCCGAGGGGGGAAGAACACCGGGGAGCTGTTTTTT
TRBJ1-1,NA,TRBV5-1,TRBD1,CASSSGGGLEAFF,TGCGCCAGCTCCTCAGGGGGGGGCCTTGAAGCTTTCTTT
TRBJ2-4,few,TRBV19,NA,CASSPSRPTKNIQYF,TGTGCCAGTAGTCCCTCAAGACCCACCAAAAACATTCAGTACTTC
TRBJ1-2,NA,TRBV11-2,NA,CASSSPGQSLLYGYTF,TGTGCCAGCAGCTCGCCCGGACAGAGCTTGCTCTATGGCTACACCTTC
TRBJ2-3,few,TRBV2,NA,CASSESPYTDTQYF,TGTGCCAGCAGTGAATCTCCATACACAGATACGCAGTATTTT
TRBJ2-2,few,TRBV5-1,TRBD2,CASSLVGSGEMNTGELFF,TGCGCCAGCAGCTTGGTGGGTAGCGGGGAAATGAACACCGGGGAGCTGTTTTTT
TRBJ2-1,few,TRBV15,TRBD2,CATSRDRSRTSENEQFF,TGTGCCACCAGCCGAGATCGATCCCGGACTAGCGAAAATGAGCAGTTCTTC
TRBJ2-7,NA,TRBV10-3,NA,CAIRPGATYEQYF,TGTGCCATCAGGCCCGGGGCTACCTACGAGCAGTACTTC
TRBJ2-5,NA,TRBV20-1,TRBD2,CSARDIWNGRAETQYF,TGCAGTGCTAGAGATATTTGGAACGGGAGGGCCGAGACCCAGTACTTC
TRBJ1-4,NA,TRBV7-9,NA,CASSLLGSEKLFF,TGTGCCAGCAGCTTACTGGGGAGTGAAAAACTGTTTTTT
TRBJ2-3,few,TRBV20-1,NA,CSAGDPTRPLTDTQYF,TGCAGTGCTGGGGACCCGACTAGACCACTCACAGATACGCAGTATTTT
TRBJ2-3,NA,TRBV3-1,TRBD2,CASSPGRVTSTDTQYF,TGTGCCAGCAGCCCCGGGAGGGTCACTAGCACAGATACGCAGTATTTT
TRBJ1-1,many,TRBV12-3/TRBV12-4,TRBD1,CASSSQGAVGEAFF,TGTGCCAGCAGTTCACAGGGGGCGGTTGGGGAAGCTTTCTTT
TRBJ2-1,NA,TRBV3-1,NA,CASSQGTTGNEQFF,TGTGCCAGCAGCCAAGGGACCACCGGGAATGAGCAGTTCTTC
TRBJ1-1,once,TRBV5-6,NA,CASSPRQARGTEAFF,TGTGCCAGCAGCCCTCGACAGGCCCGAGGGACTGAAGCTTTCTTT
TRBJ1-3,many,TRBV3-1,NA,CASSRPSGNTIYF,TGTGCCAGCAGCCGACCCTCTGGAAACACCATATATTTT
TRBJ2-5,few,TRBV29-1,TRBD1,CSVVSRGKTETQYF,TGCAGCGTTGTGTCCAGGGGGAAGACGGAGACCCAGTACTTC
TRBJ1-3,few,TRBV12-3/TRBV12-4,NA,CASSLALGAYNRGNTIYF,TGTGCCAGCAGTTTAGCGCTGGGGGCCTACAATCGTGGAAACACCATATATTTT
TRBJ2-2,NA,TRBV4-3,NA,CASSQDHGARGGELFF,TGCGCCAGCAGCCAAGATCACGGGGCCCGCGGCGGGGAGCTGTTTTTT
TRBJ1-4,few,TRBV6-5,NA,CASSYRRLEKLFF,TGTGCCAGCAGTTACAGACGCCTAGAAAAACTGTTTTTT
TRBJ1-2,once,TRBV27,NA,CASRPAGGPADYGYTF,TGTGCCAGCAGACCCGCGGGGGGGCCTGCGGACTATGGCTACACCTTC
TRBJ2-2,NA,TRBV4-2,NA,CASSLQGTELFF,TGTGCCAGCAGCTTACAGGGAACGGAGCTGTTTTTT
TRBJ2-7,NA,TRBV5-1,TRBD2,CASSLTRLAGDQQYF,TGCGCCAGCAGCTTGACACGCCTAGCGGGAGACCAGCAGTACTTC
TRBJ1-1,NA,TRBV6-5,NA,CASSIGSEAFF,TGTGCCAGCAGTATCGGGAGCGAAGCTTTCTTT
TRBJ2-5,few,TRBV2,NA,CASSEIAVAISETQYF,TGTGCCAGCAGTGAGATTGCGGTAGCCATAAGTGAGACCCAGTACTTC
TRBJ2-3,many,TRBV6-1,NA,CASSRHKTGTSNTQYF,TGTGCCAGCAGTCGCCACAAAACCGGGACATCAAATACGCAGTATTTT
TRBJ2-3,NA,TRBV12-3/TRBV12-4,NA,CASSSPSEGGTQYF,TGTGCCAGCAGTTCTCCGTCCGAGGGAGGTACGCAGTATTTT
TRBJ2-7,few,TRBV5-1,TRBD1,CASSLEDRVYEQYF,TGCGCCAGCAGCTTGGAGGACAGGGTTTACGAGCAGTACTTC
TRBJ2-2,NA,TRBV21-1,NA,CASSKALTGELFF,TGTGCCAGCAGCAAAGCGCTTACCGGGGAGCTGTTTTTT
TRBJ1-2,few,TRBV6-5,NA,CASSYSTGVGYGYTF,TGTGCCAGCAGTTACTCGACTGGGGTGGGCTATGGCTACACCTTC
TRBJ1-1,NA,TRBV29-1,TRBD1,CSAEDTGGVTEAFF,TGCAGCGCTGAGGATACAGGGGGTGTCACTGAAGCTTTCTTT
TRBJ1-6,NA,TRBV12-3/TRBV12-4,NA,CASNFGGGSPLHF,TGTGCCAGCAACTTCGGTGGGGGTTCACCCCTCCACTTT
TRBJ1-1,few,TRBV7-2,NA,CASSLRVERAFF,TGTGCCAGCAGCTTAAGGGTAGAGAGAGCTTTCTTT